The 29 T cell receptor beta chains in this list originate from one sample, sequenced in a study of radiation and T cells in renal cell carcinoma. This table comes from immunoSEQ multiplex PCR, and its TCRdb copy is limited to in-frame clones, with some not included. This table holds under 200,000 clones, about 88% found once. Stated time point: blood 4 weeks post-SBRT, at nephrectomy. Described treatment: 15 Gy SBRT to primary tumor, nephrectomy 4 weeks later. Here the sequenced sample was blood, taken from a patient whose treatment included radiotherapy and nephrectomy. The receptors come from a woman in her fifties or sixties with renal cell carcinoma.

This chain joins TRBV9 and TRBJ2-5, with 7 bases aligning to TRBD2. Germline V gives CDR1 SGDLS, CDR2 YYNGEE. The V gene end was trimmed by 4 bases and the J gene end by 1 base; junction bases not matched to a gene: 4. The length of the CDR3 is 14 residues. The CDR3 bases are TGTGCCAGCAGCCTCCGGGGGGTCCAAGAGACCCAGTACTTC. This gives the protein CASSLRGVQETQYF.

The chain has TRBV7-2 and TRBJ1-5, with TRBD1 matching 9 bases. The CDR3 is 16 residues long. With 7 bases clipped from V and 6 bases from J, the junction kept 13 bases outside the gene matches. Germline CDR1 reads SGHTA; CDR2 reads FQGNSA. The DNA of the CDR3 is TGTGCCAGCAATAGACAGGGGGGTGTTCCAGGTCAGCCCCAGCATTTT. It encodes CASNRQGGVPGQPQHF.

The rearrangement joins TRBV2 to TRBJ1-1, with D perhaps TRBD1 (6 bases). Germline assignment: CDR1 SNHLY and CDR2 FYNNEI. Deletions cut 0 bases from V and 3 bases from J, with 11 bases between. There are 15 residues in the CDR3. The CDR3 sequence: CASSEARRGDTEAFF. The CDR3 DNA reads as TGTGCCAGCAGTGAAGCGCGGAGGGGGGACACTGAAGCTTTCTTT.

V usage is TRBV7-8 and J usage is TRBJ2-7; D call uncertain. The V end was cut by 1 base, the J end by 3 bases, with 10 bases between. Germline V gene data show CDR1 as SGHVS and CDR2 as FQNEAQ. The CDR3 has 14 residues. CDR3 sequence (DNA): TGTGCCAGCAGCTTAGGCCGTTTCGGCTACGAGCAGTACTTC. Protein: CASSLGRFGYEQYF.

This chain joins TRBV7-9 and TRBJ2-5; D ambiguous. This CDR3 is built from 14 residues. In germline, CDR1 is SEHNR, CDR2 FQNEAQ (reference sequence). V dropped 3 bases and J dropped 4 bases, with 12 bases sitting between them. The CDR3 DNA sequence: TGTGCCAGCAGCTTTAGACCGGGCGGAGAGACCCAGTACTTC. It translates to CASSFRPGGETQYF. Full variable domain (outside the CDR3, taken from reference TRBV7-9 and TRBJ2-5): DTGVSQNPRHKITKRGQNVTFRCDPISEHNRLYWYRQTLGQGPEFLTYFQNEAQLEKSRLLSDRFSAERPKGSFSTLEIQRTEQGDSAMYLCASSFRPGGETQYFGPGTRLLVL.

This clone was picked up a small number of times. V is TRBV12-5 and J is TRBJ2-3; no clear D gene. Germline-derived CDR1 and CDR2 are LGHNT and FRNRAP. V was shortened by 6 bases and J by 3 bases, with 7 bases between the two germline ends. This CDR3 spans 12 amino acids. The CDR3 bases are TGTGCTAGTGGCCGTAGGACAGATACGCAGTATTTT. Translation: CASGRRTDTQYF.

The CDR3 DNA is TGTGCCAGGGACCCAAACCCTAGCGGGGGGATTCACACAGATACGCAGTATTTT. Translated: CARDPNPSGGIHTDTQYF. V usage is TRBV6-4 and J usage is TRBJ2-3, with 11 nucleotides matching TRBD2. Looked up from germline, CDR1 is MRHNA and CDR2 is SNTAGT. Germline trimming cut 9 bases from V and 2 bases from J; bases unmatched to any gene: 16. The CDR3 contains 18 residues.

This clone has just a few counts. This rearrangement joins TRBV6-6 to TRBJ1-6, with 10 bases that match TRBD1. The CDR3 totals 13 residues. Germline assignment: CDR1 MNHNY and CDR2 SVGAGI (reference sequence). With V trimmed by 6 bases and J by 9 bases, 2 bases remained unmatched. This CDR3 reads CASRGTGASPLHF. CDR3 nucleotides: TGTGCCAGCAGAGGGACAGGGGCTTCACCCCTCCACTTT.

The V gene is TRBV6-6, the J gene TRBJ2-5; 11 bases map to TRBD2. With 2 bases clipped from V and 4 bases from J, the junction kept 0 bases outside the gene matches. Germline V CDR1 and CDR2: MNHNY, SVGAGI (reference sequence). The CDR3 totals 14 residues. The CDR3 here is CASSYGLAGETQYF. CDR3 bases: TGTGCCAGCAGTTACGGACTAGCGGGAGAGACCCAGTACTTC.

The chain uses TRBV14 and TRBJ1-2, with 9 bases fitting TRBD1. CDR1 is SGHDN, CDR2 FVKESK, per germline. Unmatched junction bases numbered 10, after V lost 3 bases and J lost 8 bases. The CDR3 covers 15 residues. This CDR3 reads CASSQSLGTGMGYTF. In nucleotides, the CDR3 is TGTGCCAGCAGCCAGTCACTTGGGACAGGGATGGGCTACACCTTC.

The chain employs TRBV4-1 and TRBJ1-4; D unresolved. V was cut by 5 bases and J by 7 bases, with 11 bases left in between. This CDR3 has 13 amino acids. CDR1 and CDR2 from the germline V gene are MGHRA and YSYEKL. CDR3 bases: TGCGCCAGCAGCGGACGCCATTCTGAAAAACTGTTTTTT. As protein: CASSGRHSEKLFF.

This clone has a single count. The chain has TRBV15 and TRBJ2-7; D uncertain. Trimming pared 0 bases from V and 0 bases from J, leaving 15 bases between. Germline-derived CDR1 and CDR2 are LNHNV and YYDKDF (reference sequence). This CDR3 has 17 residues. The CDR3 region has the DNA TGTGCCACCAGCAGAGATGCCGGCAGGCATAGCTCCTACGAGCAGTACTTC. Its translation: CATSRDAGRHSSYEQYF.

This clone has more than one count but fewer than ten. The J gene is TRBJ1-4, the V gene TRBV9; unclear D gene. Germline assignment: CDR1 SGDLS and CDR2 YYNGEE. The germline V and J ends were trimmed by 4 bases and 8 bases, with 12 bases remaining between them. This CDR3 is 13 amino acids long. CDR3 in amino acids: CASSPTPDEKLFF. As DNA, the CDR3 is TGTGCCAGCAGCCCCACCCCAGACGAAAAACTGTTTTTT.

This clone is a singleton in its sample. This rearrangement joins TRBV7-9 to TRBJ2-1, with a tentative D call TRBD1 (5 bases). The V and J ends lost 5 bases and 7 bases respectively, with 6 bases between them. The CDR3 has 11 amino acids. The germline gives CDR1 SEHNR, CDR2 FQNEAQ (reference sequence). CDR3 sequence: CASSQGNEQFF. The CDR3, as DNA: TGTGCCAGCAGCCAGGGAAATGAGCAGTTCTTC.

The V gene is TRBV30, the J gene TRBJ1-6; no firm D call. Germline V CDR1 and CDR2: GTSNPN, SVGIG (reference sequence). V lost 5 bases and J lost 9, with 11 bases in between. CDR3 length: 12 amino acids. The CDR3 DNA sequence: TGTGCCTGGGGGGTGGTCCGTTCACCCCTCCACTTT. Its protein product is CAWGVVRSPLHF. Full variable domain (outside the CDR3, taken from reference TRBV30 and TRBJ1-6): SQTIHQWPATLVQPVGSPLSLECTVEGTSNPNLYWYRQAAGRGLQLLFYSVGIGQISSEVPQNLSASRPQDRQFILSSKKLLLSDSGFYLCAWGVVRSPLHFGNGTRLTVT.

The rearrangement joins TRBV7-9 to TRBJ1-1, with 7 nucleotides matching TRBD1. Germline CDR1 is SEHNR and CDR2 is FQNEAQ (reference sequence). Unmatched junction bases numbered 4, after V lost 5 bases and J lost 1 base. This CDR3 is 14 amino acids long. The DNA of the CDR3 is TGTGCCAGCAGCCCCGGGACAGAGAACACTGAAGCTTTCTTT. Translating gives CASSPGTENTEAFF.

CDR3 sequence: CASTSRGNEQYF. As DNA, the CDR3 is TGTGCCAGCACCAGTAGGGGGAACGAGCAGTACTTC. The chain carries TRBV7-2 and TRBJ2-7; D possibly corresponds to TRBD1 (6 bases). V was clipped by 7 bases and J by 5 bases, with 12 bases between them. Germline assignment: CDR1 SGHTA and CDR2 FQGNSA. The CDR3 length is 12 residues.

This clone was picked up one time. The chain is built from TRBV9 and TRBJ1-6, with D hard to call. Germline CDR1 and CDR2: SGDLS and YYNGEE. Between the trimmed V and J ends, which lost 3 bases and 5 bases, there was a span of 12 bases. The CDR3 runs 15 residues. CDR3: CASSAQNINNSPLHF. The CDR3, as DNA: TGTGCCAGCAGCGCTCAGAATATAAATAATTCACCCCTCCACTTT.

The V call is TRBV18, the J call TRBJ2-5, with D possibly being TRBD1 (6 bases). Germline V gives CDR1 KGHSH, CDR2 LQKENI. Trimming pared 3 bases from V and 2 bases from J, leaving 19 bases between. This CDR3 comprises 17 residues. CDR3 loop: CASSPSLNRVGQETQYF. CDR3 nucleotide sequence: TGTGCCAGCTCACCCTCCCTGAACAGGGTAGGGCAAGAGACCCAGTACTTC.

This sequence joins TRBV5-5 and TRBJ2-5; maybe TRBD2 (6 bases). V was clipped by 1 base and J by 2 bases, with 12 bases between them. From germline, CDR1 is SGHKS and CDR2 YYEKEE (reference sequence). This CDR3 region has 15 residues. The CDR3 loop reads CASSLMGGGQETQYF. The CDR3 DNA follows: TGTGCCAGCAGCTTGATGGGGGGTGGGCAAGAGACCCAGTACTTC.

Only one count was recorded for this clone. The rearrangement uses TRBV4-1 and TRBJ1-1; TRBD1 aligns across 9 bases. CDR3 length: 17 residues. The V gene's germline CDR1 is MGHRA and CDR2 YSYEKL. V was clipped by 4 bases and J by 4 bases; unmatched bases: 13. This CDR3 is CASSPTGGGYDVTEAFF. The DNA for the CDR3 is TGCGCCAGCAGCCCAACAGGGGGCGGCTATGATGTCACTGAAGCTTTCTTT.

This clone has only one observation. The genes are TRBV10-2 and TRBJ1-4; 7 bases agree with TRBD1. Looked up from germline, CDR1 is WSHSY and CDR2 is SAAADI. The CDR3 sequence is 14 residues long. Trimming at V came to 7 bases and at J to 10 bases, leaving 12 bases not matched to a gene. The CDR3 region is CASTQEQGRAKLFF. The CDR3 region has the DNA TGCGCCAGCACTCAGGAACAGGGGAGAGCAAAACTGTTTTTT.

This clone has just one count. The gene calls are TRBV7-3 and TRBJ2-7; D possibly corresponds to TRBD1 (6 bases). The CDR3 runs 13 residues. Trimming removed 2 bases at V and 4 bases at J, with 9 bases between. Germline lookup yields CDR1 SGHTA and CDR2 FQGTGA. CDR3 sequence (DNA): TGTGCCAGCAGCTTAGAACAGGGATACGAGCAGTACTTC. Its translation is CASSLEQGYEQYF. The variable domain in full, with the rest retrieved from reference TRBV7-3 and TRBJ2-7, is GAGVSQTPSNKVTEKGKYVELRCDPISGHTALYWYRQSLGQGPEFLIYFQGTGAADDSGLPNDRFFAVRPEGSVSTLKIQRTERGDSAVYLCASSLEQGYEQYFGPGTRLTVT.

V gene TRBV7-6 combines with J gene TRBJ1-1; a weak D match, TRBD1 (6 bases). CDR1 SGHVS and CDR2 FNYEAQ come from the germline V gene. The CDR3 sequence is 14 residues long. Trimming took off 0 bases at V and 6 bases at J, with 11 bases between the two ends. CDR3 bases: TGTGCCAGCAGCTTAGCCGGACAGACCGCTGAAGCTTTCTTT. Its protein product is CASSLAGQTAEAFF.

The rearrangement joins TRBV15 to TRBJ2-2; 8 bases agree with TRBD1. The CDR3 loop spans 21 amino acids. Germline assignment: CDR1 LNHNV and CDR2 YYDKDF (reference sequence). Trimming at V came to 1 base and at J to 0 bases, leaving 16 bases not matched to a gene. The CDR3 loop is CATSRVWSLRTGTSNTGELFF. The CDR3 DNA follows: TGTGCCACCAGCAGAGTCTGGAGCCTACGGACAGGGACTTCGAACACCGGGGAGCTGTTTTTT.

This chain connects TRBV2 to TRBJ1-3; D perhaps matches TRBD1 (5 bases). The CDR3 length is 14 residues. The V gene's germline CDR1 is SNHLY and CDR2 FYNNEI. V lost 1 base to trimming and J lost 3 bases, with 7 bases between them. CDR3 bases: TGTGCCAGCAGTGAAGTCGGGGGTGGAAACACCATATATTTT. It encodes CASSEVGGGNTIYF.

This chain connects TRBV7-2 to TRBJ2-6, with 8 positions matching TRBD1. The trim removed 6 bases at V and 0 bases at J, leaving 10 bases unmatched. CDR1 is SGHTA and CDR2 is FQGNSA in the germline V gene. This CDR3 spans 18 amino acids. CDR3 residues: CASSLEGQVTSGANVLTF. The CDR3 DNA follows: TGTGCCAGCAGTCTCGAGGGACAGGTGACCTCTGGGGCCAACGTCCTGACTTTC. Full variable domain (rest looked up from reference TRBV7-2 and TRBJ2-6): GAGVSQSPSNKVTEKGKDVELRCDPISGHTALYWYRQSLGQGLEFLIYFQGNSAPDKSGLPSDRFSAERTGGSVSTLTIQRTQQEDSAVYLCASSLEGQVTSGANVLTFGAGSRLTVL.

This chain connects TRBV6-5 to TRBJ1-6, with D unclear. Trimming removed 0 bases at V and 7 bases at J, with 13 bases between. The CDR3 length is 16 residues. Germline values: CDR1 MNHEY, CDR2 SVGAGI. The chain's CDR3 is CASSYSRNRENSPLHF. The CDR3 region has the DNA TGTGCCAGCAGTTACTCGAGGAATCGGGAAAATTCACCCCTCCACTTT.

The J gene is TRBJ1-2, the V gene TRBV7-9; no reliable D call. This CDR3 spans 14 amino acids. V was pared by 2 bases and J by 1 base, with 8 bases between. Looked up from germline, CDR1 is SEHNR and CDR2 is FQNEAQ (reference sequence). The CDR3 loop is CASSLLELNYGYTF. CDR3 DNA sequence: TGTGCCAGCAGCTTACTCGAGCTTAACTATGGCTACACCTTC.